This section outlines one T cell receptor beta chain sequence together with its context. The antigen is not known. This record comes from a study of cytomegalovirus exposure and HLA in healthy donors. PCR primers comprised 60 Vbeta and 13 Jbeta primers. Original analysis: Later, 80 million or so unique TCR beta chains were counted in an analysis, and approximately 10 million of them were shared. Profiled with immunoSEQ multiplex PCR; TCRdb holds only in-frame clones, not every one. V and J calls and clone size are those listed in that table; D and trimming were worked out from the DNA. This sample has about 80,000 clones, with around 79% found just once. CDR1 is SNHLY, CDR2 FYNNEI, per germline. V shed 8 bases, J shed 7 bases, and the junction held 3 bases outside the gene matches. This CDR3 is built from 11 residues. Study results and caveats: Presence/absence analyses treated sequencing depth as roughly uniform across donors.

The chain links TRBV2 to TRBJ2-7, with TRBD1 matching 9 bases. Sample: PBMCs. This TCR came from a man younger than 45 in good health and CMV-seronegative. The CDR3 coding sequence is TGTGCCAGCCTGACAGGGGGAGAGCAGTACTTC. Its translation is CASLTGGEQYF.